Listed below are T cell receptor beta chains from one sample, sequenced in a study of a mutant IDH1 vaccine in newly diagnosed glioma. Sequenced by immunoSEQ multiplex PCR; TCRdb stores in-frame clones only, minus some. The sample holds roughly 50,000 clones, approximately 80% seen once. Which antigens these TCRs recognize remains unknown. The specimen was PBMCs, collected from a glioma patient whose treatment included an IDH1 peptide vaccine. The receptors come from a man under 40 with glioma. CDR3s leave out the opening cysteine and the closing phenylalanine or tryptophan. The order of the fields is V gene, clone size, D gene, J gene, CDR3 protein. A D gene is named only where the DNA matches it firmly. Clone size is shown for a subset of rows, as once, few, many or a class of expanded clone.

TRBV23-1	once	NA	TRBJ1-4	ASTSGQQGESTNEKLF
TRBV2	few	TRBD1	TRBJ1-1	ASSETGENTEAF
TRBV19	NA	TRBD1	TRBJ1-1	ASSRTGGWNTEAF
TRBV9	few	NA	TRBJ1-1	ASSVRPVNTEAF
TRBV27	NA	NA	TRBJ2-1	ASSTASSYNEQF
TRBV10-1	NA	NA	TRBJ2-1	ASSEYVGGNNEQF
TRBV19	few	NA	TRBJ2-4	ASSIVGAGTQNIQY
TRBV14	NA	NA	TRBJ2-5	ASSGGLRQETQY
TRBV7-9	NA	NA	TRBJ2-7	ASSPAVSYEQY
TRBV29-1	NA	NA	TRBJ1-6	SVQQGGESPLH
TRBV27	NA	NA	TRBJ1-2	ASSLNPPQGEDGYT
TRBV6-6	NA	NA	TRBJ1-1	ASSYSRSAEAF
TRBV14	once	TRBD2	TRBJ2-3	ASSASGGTDTQY
TRBV7-8	NA	NA	TRBJ2-6	ASSSHTGEAGANVLT
TRBV19	NA	TRBD1	TRBJ1-2	ASSEGQGRANYGYT
TRBV15	NA	TRBD1	TRBJ1-1	ATSSRTGWNTEAF
TRBV9	NA	NA	TRBJ2-5	ASSVDRMGETQY
TRBV6-1	NA	TRBD1	TRBJ2-1	AVRGQSLYNEQF
TRBV27	NA	NA	TRBJ1-2	ASNSMRGNYGYT
TRBV4-1	NA	NA	TRBJ2-7	ASSQDRGRGRGEQY
TRBV6-6	NA	TRBD2	TRBJ2-1	ASSYSRGGDNEQF
TRBV6-5	NA	NA	TRBJ1-4	ASSSATATNEKLF
TRBV11-2	NA	TRBD2	TRBJ2-1	ASSPFRGGLDEQF
TRBV11-3	NA	TRBD1	NA	ASSPGTGSYEQY
TRBV7-2	NA	NA	TRBJ2-2	ASSLEGPRGGGELF
TRBV10-1	NA	TRBD2	TRBJ2-7	ASRGSSGASGEQY
TRBV29-1	NA	TRBD1	TRBJ1-2	SVEWWDRDGYGYT
TRBV6-1	NA	NA	TRBJ1-1	ASKVRGGNTEAF
TRBV5-8	NA	NA	TRBJ2-7	ASSSYHEQY
TRBV5-1	few	TRBD1	TRBJ2-2	ASSISGTGGKGELF